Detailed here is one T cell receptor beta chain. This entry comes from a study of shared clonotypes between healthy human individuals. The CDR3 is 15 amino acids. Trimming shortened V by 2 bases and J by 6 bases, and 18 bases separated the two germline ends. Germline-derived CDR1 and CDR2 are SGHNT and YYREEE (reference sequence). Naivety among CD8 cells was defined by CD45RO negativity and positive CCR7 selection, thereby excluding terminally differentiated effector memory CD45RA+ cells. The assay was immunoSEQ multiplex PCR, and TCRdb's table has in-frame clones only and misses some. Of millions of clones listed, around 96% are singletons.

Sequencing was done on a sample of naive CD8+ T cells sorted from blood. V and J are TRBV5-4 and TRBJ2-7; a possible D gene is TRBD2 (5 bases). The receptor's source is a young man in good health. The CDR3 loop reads CASSFMGSLPPEQYF. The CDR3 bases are TGTGCCAGCAGCTTTATGGGGAGCCTTCCTCCCGAGCAGTACTTC.